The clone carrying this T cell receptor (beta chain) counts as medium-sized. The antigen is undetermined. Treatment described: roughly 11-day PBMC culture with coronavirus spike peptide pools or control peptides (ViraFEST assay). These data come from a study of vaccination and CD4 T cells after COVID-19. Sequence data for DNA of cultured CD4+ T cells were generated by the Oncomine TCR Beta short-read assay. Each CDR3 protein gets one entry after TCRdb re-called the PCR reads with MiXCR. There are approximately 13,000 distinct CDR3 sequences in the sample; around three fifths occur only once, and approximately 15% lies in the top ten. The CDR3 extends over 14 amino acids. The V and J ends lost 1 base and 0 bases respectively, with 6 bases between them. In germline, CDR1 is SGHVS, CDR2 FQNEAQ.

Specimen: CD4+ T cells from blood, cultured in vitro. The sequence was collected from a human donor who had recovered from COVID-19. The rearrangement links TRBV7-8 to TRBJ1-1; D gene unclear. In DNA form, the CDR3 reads TGTGCCAGCAGCTTAGGCCGGATGAACACTGAAGCTTTCTTT. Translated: CASSLGRMNTEAFF.